One TCR beta chain is described in this entry. V gave up 5 bases and J gave up 5 bases, with 7 bases separating them. This CDR3 contains 12 residues. Looked up from germline, CDR1 is MDHEN and CDR2 is SYDVKM. This entry belongs to a study of OX40 agonist ivuxolimab in advanced cancers. Whole-study context: Under the entry rules, prior anti-PD-1, anti-PD-L1 or anti-CTLA-4 therapy was allowed, and 40% had some. Partial responses were observed in three patients, of whom one had hepatocellular carcinoma and two had cutaneous melanoma.

The protocol was immunoSEQ multiplex PCR, while the TCRdb copy is restricted to in-frame clones and leaves out a portion. The sample shows about 32,000 clones, roughly four fifths of them seen only once. This clonotype originated in an adult with an advanced solid tumor such as melanoma, head and neck, liver or kidney cancer. This sample comprised CD4+ or CD8+ T cells sorted from blood, obtained in a trial of the OX40 agonist ivuxolimab. J is TRBJ1-5 and V is TRBV28; D uncertain. The CDR3 protein is CASSPYDQPQHF. CDR3 nucleotides: TGTGCCAGCAGTCCGTACGATCAGCCCCAGCATTTT.